The clone carrying this T cell receptor beta chain was counted ten times or more. As yet, its antigen is unknown. This sample was included in a study of response to subunit inactivated influenza vaccine. One entry per CDR3 protein results from TCRdb running MiXCR on the RT-PCR reads. The table has around 500,000 distinct CDR3 sequences, roughly 9.8% seen once; the top ten hold over 9.5%. Study-level findings and limits: The authors put forward the suggestion that each seasonal influenza vaccination may bring in only a limited number of new T cells.

V was pared by 0 bases and J by 9 bases, with 6 bases between. This CDR3 is 12 amino acids long. The germline gives CDR1 LNHNV, CDR2 YYDKDF (reference sequence). This rearrangement joins TRBV15 to TRBJ2-1; D gene uncertain. This receptor was identified in a man in his fifties or sixties who received an inactivated influenza vaccine. Sequenced here: PBMCs from blood, sampled roughly 48 days after vaccination. The CDR3 DNA sequence: TGTGCCACCAGCAGAGATATCGGTGAGCAGTTCTTC. Translated: CATSRDIGEQFF.